This TCR beta chain emerged from a study of blood T cell repertoires in COVID-19. On the study more broadly: Whether acute or convalescent, the COVID-19 samples came from the United States, Italy and Spain. Sources were T cells, B-cell-depleted T cells, or PBMCs; the material itself was cDNA or gDNA.

Enrolled during active infection, Seattle patients were then followed longitudinally. V was pared by 5 bases and J by 3 bases, with 8 bases of the junction left unmatched. The CDR3 has 18 amino acids. From germline, CDR1 is SGHTA and CDR2 FQGTGA. The repertoire was sequenced with immunoSEQ multiplex PCR; TCRdb's copy has only in-frame clones and lacks some. The table records approximately 160,000 clones, roughly 84% of them present only once. This clonotype originated in a woman between 55 and 75 years old with COVID-19, enrolled during active disease. The chain carries TRBV7-3 and TRBJ2-1; TRBD2 agrees at 15 bases. The sample was peripheral blood. The CDR3: CASSKGLAGGPLYNEQFF. The CDR3 DNA reads TGTGCCAGCAGCAAGGGACTAGCGGGAGGACCCCTCTACAATGAGCAGTTCTTC. Using reference TRBV7-3 and TRBJ2-1 for the parts outside the CDR3, the full variable domain is GAGVSQTPSNKVTEKGKYVELRCDPISGHTALYWYRQSLGQGPEFLIYFQGTGAADDSGLPNDRFFAVRPEGSVSTLKIQRTERGDSAVYLCASSKGLAGGPLYNEQFFGPGTRLTVL.